This T cell receptor (beta chain) originates from a study of blood T cell repertoires in COVID-19. Overall study context: Specimens from acute and convalescent COVID-19 originated in the United States, Italy and Spain. PBMCs, B-cell-depleted T cells, or T cells were the source of the cDNA or gDNA that made up the material.

Per the germline V gene, CDR1 is SQVTM and CDR2 is ANQGSEA. The length of the CDR3 is 14 residues. V shed 3 bases and J 8 bases; nucleotides not matched to a gene: 11. Per the authors' pipeline: Amplified reference gene primers provided the basis for estimating nucleated cell counts. The method was immunoSEQ multiplex PCR; TCRdb's version includes in-frame clones alone and lacks a portion of them. V, J and clone size are those of that table, while D and trimming were read from the DNA. The data contain around 170,000 clones, 65% to 90% of them singletons. This sequence originates from a human donor in a cohort sampled during active COVID-19. The chain couples TRBV29-1 to TRBJ1-2; 8 nucleotides line up with TRBD1. Specimen: peripheral blood. CDR3 sequence (DNA): TGCAGCGTTGATAACGGACAGGGCCCAGTCGGCTACACCTTC. Translation: CSVDNGQGPVGYTF.